What follows are 9 T cell receptor beta chains derived from one specimen sequenced in a study of shared clonotypes between healthy human individuals. This table comes from immunoSEQ multiplex PCR, and its TCRdb copy is limited to in-frame clones, with some not included. The sample records around 1.9 million clones, just under 95% being singletons. Naive-designated CD8 cells lacked CD45RO, were positively enriched for CCR7, and omitted terminally differentiated effector memory CD45RA+ cells. The specimen was naive CD8+ T cells from PBMCs. The source of these receptors is a man aged 18 to 35 in good health. Some clones in this sample may be carry-over from other donors' samples.

The chain carries TRBV27 and TRBJ2-7; 9 positions agree with TRBD2. Germline values: CDR1 MNHEY, CDR2 SMNVEV (reference sequence). Losses at the gene ends were 6 bases for V and 2 bases for J; bases not matched to a gene: 2. This CDR3 comprises 13 residues. In nucleotides, the CDR3 is TGTGCCAGCAGGCGGGAGGGCCCCTACGAGCAGTACTTC. This encodes CASRREGPYEQYF.

The chain links TRBV2 to TRBJ2-2, with a possible D match to TRBD1 (5 bases). With 0 bases removed from V and 0 bases from J, the gap between germline ends came to 11 bases. This CDR3 spans 17 amino acids. CDR1 SNHLY and CDR2 FYNNEI come from the germline V gene. The CDR3 region has the DNA TGTGCCAGCAGTGAAGCGCAGGTCAGGGCGAACACCGGGGAGCTGTTTTTT. It specifies CASSEAQVRANTGELFF.

The chain couples TRBV29-1 to TRBJ2-3; no definite D call. The germline V gene encodes CDR1 SQVTM and CDR2 ANQGSEA. The V end lost 4 bases, the J end lost 0 bases, and 14 bases lay between the germline ends. This CDR3 is 15 amino acids long. The CDR3 region is CSVGPGQSSTDTQYF. CDR3 nucleotides: TGCAGCGTTGGCCCAGGTCAATCCAGCACAGATACGCAGTATTTT.

The rearrangement joins TRBV10-3 to TRBJ2-7; D possibly corresponds to TRBD1 (6 bases). CDR3 size: 14 residues. Deletions cut 2 bases from V and 3 bases from J, with 11 bases between. Germline V lookup: CDR1 ENHRY, CDR2 SYGVKD. The CDR3: CAISELQGHYEQYF. CDR3 in DNA: TGTGCCATCAGTGAGCTCCAGGGGCACTACGAGCAGTACTTC.

V gene TRBV7-9 combines with J gene TRBJ2-7; a weak D match, TRBD2 (6 bases). Trimming took off 0 bases at V and 5 bases at J, with 11 bases between the two ends. Germline V gives CDR1 SEHNR, CDR2 FQNEAQ (reference sequence). The CDR3 consists of 14 residues. CDR3 DNA: TGTGCCAGCAGCTTAGCGCATTGGGGGGACGAGCAGTACTTC. The encoded protein is CASSLAHWGDEQYF.

The rearrangement uses TRBV9 and TRBJ2-1, with 7 bases identical to TRBD1. The CDR3 is made up of 13 amino acids. The V segment lost 7 bases and the J segment 8 bases; nucleotides outside the gene matches: 9. The germline CDR1 and CDR2 sequences are SGDLS and YYNGEE. DNA of the CDR3: TGTGCCAGCCGGCGACAGGGTAGCTATGAGCAGTTCTTC. Protein product: CASRRQGSYEQFF.

This chain joins TRBV5-4 and TRBJ1-1; D gene uncertain. V dropped 0 bases and J dropped 5 bases, with 5 bases sitting between them. Germline lookup yields CDR1 SGHNT and CDR2 YYREEE (reference sequence). The CDR3 covers 12 residues. This CDR3 reads CASSLELTEAFF. The CDR3 nucleotides read TGTGCCAGCAGCTTGGAGCTAACTGAAGCTTTCTTT. The whole variable domain, filled in from reference TRBV5-4 and TRBJ1-1, reads ETGVTQSPTHLIKTRGQQVTLRCSSQSGHNTVSWYQQALGQGPQFIFQYYREEENGRGNFPPRFSGLQFPNYSSELNVNALELDDSALYLCASSLELTEAFFGQGTRLTVV.

The chain has TRBV6-5 and TRBJ2-7, with D tentatively TRBD2 (5 bases). Germline V gene sequence: CDR1 MNHEY, CDR2 SVGAGI. The ends were cut back, 4 bases at V and 4 bases at J, with 17 bases in the middle. The CDR3 consists of 15 residues. CDR3 in DNA: TGTGCCAGCAGTTCGCCGACCGGGGAAGGGTACGAGCAGTACTTC. Translating it yields CASSSPTGEGYEQYF.

The genes are TRBV4-2 and TRBJ1-4, with a tentative D call TRBD1 (5 bases). CDR1 is LGHNA and CDR2 is YNFKEQ in the germline V gene. V shed 0 bases and J shed 8 bases, with 16 bases lying between them. The CDR3 sequence is 16 residues long. CDR3 in DNA: TGTGCCAGCAGCCAAGAAGGGAAGGGGCTCAACGAAAAACTGTTTTTT. Protein sequence: CASSQEGKGLNEKLFF.